This is a list of T cell receptor beta chains from one sample in a study of blood T cell repertoires in COVID-19. Produced via immunoSEQ multiplex PCR; TCRdb's table is partial and in-frame only. The table records hundreds of thousands of clones, about 91% of them present only once. Sequences were obtained from peripheral blood. These receptor sequences come from a woman aged 60 to 75 with acute or convalescent COVID-19. The CDR3 runs from the conserved cysteine through the conserved F or W. Each record gives: D gene, V gene, J gene, CDR3 length, CDR3 protein. D genes are given only for firm matches.

NA,TRBV27,TRBJ2-3,15,CASSLTRWRADTQYF
TRBD1,TRBV9,TRBJ2-7,15,CASSVDDRGIDEQYF
NA,TRBV27,TRBJ1-1,14,CASSWGGMNTEAFF
NA,TRBV28,TRBJ2-7,13,CASSSSTGREQYF
TRBD1,TRBV5-1,TRBJ2-1,15,CASSSGQGEYNEQFF
NA,TRBV7-3,TRBJ2-7,14,CASSPAGQGYEQYF
TRBD2,TRBV6-5,TRBJ2-7,14,CASSFRSGAYEQYF
NA,TRBV28,TRBJ2-5,16,CASSYSTPGMGETQYF
TRBD1,TRBV5-8,TRBJ1-2,15,CASQGTGGGNYGYTF
NA,TRBV30,TRBJ1-1,13,CAWRESREAEAFF
NA,TRBV7-8,TRBJ1-2,15,CASSLLVSPERGYTF
TRBD1,TRBV29-1,TRBJ1-2,13,CSVTRDRGYGYTF
TRBD1,TRBV28,TRBJ1-5,13,CASSDRAGQPQHF
NA,TRBV11-1,TRBJ1-1,14,CASSFGNRNTEAFF
TRBD2,TRBV19,TRBJ2-2,16,CASSLGLAGNTGELFF
TRBD1,TRBV24-1,TRBJ1-2,17,CATSEPGQGLGNYGYTF
TRBD1,TRBV7-3,TRBJ1-1,13,CASSDRGRTEAFF
NA,TRBV6-5,TRBJ2-5,12,CASSLSGETQYF
TRBD1,TRBV30,TRBJ2-5,15,CAWSVSTGIQETQYF
NA,TRBV6-2/TRBV6-3,TRBJ2-5,13,CASSPTRAETQYF
NA,TRBV30,TRBJ1-5,12,CAWKGQAEPQHF
NA,TRBV7-9,TRBJ2-3,14,CASSQLANADTQYF
NA,TRBV19,TRBJ2-7,12,CASSYGSTQQYF
TRBD1,TRBV10-3,TRBJ2-7,13,CAISGGQSYEQYF
TRBD1,TRBV6-6,TRBJ1-2,16,CASTPHRGEGNYGYTF
TRBD1,TRBV7-6,TRBJ1-1,16,CASSSRTGGDDTEAFF
NA,TRBV7-2,TRBJ1-5,14,CASSPSGGNQPQHF
NA,TRBV7-6,TRBJ1-5,16,CASSLEWGGSNQPQHF
NA,TRBV14,TRBJ1-1,20,CASSPGRTLTGGRRDTEAFF
NA,TRBV19,TRBJ1-1,13,CASRQDADTEAFF
NA,TRBV29-1,TRBJ1-1,12,CSVDRAGTEAFF
TRBD1,TRBV15,TRBJ1-5,12,CAIGQGSQPQHF
TRBD2,TRBV2,TRBJ2-2,15,CASSAQGLGTGELFF
TRBD1,TRBV5-8,TRBJ2-5,15,CASTLPGTAQETQYF
NA,TRBV2,TRBJ1-2,12,CASSSLGYGYTF
TRBD2,TRBV5-1,TRBJ2-5,16,CASSPQSGGTQETQYF
TRBD1,TRBV5-1,TRBJ1-2,13,CASSLTGVYGYTF
NA,TRBV15,TRBJ1-5,15,CATSVRSGVGQPQHF
NA,TRBV7-3,TRBJ2-7,13,CASSQGWGYEQYF
NA,TRBV19,TRBJ2-7,14,CASSLGAPTYEQYF
NA,TRBV5-8,TRBJ1-3,16,CASSLAVRGTGNTIYF
NA,TRBV4-2,TRBJ2-5,14,CASSQDTSMETQYF